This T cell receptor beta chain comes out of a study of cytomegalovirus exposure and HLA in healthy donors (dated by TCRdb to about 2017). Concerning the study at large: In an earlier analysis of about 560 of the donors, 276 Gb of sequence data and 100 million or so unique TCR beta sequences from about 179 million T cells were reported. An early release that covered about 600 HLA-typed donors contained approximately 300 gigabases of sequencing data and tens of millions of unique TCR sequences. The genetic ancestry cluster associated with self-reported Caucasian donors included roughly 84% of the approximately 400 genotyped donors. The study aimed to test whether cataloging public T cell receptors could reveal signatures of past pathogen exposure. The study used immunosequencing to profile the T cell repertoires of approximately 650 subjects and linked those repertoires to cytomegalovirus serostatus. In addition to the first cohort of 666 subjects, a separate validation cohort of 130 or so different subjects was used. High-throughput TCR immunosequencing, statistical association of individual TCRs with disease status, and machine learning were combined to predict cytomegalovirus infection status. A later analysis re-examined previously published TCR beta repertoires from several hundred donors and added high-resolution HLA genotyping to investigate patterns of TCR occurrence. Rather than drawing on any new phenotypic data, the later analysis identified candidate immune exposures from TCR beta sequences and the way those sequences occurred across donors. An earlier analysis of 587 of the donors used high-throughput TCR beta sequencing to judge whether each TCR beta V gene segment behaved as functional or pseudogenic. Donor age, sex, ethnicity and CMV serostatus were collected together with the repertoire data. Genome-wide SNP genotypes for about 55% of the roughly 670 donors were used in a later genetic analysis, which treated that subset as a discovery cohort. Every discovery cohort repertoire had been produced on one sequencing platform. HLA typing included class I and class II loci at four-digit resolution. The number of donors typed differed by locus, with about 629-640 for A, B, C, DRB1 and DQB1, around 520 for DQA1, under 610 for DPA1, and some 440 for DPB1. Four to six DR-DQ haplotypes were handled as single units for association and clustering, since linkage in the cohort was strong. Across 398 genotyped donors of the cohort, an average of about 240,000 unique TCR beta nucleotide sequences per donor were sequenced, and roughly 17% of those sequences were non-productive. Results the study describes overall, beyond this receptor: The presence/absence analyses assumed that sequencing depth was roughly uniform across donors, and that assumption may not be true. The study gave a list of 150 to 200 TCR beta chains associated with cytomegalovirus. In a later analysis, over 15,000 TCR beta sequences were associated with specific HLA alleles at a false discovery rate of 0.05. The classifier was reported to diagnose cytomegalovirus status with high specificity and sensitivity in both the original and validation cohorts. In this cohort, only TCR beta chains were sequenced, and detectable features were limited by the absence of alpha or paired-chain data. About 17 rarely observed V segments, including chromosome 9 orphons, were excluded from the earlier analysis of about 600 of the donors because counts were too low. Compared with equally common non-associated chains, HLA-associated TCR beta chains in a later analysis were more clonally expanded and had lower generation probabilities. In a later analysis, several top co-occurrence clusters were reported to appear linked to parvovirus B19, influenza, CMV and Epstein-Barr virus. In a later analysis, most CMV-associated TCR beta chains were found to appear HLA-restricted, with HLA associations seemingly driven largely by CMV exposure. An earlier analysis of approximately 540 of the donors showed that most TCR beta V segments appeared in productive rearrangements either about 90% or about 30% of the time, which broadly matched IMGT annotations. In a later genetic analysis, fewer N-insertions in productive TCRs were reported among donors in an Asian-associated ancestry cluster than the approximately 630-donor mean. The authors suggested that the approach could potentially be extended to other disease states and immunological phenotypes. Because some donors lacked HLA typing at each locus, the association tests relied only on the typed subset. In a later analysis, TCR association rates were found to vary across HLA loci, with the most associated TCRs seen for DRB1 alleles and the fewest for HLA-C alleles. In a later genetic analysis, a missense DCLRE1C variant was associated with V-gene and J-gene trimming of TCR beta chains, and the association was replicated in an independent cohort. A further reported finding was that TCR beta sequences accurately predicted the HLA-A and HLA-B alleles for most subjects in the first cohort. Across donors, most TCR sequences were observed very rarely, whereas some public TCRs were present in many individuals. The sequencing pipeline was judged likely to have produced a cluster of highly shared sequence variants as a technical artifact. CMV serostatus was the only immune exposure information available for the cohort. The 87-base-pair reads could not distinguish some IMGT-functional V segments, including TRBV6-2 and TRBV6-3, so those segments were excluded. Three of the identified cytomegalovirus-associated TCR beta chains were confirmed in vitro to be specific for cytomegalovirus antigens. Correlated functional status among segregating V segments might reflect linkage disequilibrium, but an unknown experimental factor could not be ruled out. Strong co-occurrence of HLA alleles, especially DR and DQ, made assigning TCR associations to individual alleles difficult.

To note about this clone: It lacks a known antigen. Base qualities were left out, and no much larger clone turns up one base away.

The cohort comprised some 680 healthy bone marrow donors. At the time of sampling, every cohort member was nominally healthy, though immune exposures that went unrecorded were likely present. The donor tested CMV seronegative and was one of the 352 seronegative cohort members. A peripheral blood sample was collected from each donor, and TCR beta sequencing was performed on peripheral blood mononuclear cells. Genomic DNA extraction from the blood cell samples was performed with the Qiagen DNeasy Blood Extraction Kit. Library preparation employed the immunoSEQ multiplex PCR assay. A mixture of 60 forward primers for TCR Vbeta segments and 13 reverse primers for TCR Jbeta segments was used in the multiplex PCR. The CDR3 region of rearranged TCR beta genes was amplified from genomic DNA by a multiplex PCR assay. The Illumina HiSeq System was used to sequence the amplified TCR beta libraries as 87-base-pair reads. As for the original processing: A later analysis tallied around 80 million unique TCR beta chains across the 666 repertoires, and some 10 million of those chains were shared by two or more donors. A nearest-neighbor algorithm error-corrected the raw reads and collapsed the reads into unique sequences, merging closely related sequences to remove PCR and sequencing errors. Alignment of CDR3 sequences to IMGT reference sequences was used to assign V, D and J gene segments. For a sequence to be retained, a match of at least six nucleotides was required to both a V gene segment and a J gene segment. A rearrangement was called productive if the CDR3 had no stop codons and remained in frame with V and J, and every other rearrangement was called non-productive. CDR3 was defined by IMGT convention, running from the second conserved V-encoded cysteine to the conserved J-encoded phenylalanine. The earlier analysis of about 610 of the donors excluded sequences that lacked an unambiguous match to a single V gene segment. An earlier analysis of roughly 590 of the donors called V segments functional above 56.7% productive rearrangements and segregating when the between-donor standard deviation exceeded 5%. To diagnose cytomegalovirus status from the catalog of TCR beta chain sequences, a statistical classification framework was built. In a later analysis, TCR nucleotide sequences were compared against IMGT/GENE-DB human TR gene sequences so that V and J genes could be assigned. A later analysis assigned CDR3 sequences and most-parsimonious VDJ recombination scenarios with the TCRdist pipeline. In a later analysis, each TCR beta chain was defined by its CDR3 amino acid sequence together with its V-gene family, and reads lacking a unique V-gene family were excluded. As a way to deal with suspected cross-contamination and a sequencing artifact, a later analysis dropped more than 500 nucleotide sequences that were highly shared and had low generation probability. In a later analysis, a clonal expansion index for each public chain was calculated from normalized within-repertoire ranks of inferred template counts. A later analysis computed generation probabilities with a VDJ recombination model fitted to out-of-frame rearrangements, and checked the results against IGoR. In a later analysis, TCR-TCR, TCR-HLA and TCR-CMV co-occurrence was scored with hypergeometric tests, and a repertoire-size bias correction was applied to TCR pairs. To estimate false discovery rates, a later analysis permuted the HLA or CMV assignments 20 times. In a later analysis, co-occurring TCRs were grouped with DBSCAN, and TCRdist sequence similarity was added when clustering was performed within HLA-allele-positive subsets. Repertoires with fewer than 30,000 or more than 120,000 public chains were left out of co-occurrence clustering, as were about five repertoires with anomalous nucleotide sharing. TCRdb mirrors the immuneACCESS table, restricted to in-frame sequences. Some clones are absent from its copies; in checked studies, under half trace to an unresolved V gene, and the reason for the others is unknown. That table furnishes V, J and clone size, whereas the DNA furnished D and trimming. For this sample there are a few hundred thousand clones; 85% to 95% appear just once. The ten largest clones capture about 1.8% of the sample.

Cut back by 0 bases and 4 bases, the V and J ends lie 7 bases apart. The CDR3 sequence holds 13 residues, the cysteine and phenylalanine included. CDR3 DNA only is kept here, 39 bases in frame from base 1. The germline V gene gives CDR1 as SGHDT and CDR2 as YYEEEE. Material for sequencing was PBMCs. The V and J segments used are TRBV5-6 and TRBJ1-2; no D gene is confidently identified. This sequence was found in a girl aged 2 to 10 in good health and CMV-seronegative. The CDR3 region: CASSLDGSYGYTF. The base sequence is TGTGCCAGCAGCTTGGATGGCAGCTATGGCTACACCTTC.